The T cell receptor beta chain under discussion was sequenced for a study of cytomegalovirus exposure and HLA in healthy donors. Study details: One earlier analysis, a look at about 179 million T cells, found roughly 110 million unique TCR beta sequences.

This clone came up once. The target antigen is unknown. PCR used 60 Vbeta primers and 13 Jbeta primers. Profiling relied on immunoSEQ multiplex PCR, and the TCRdb table lists in-frame clones only, not all of them. This table has about 180,000 clones, 82% appearing once. Study results and caveats: Most TCR sequences were rare, but some public TCRs occurred in many donors.

The CDR3 runs to 13 residues. The germline CDR1 and CDR2 sequences are SGHVS and FQNEAQ. V lost 2 bases, J lost 7 bases, and 3 bases stayed unmatched. At sampling all donors were nominally healthy, likely with unrecorded immune exposures. Sequences were obtained from PBMCs. V is TRBV7-8 and J is TRBJ2-5, with 8 bases matching TRBD1. The sequence came from a woman in her forties or fifties in good health and CMV-seronegative. CDR3 residues: CASSLQGAGTQYF. The CDR3 DNA follows: TGTGCCAGCAGCTTACAGGGGGCTGGGACCCAGTACTTC.